The 19 T cell receptor beta chains given below trace back to one sample, sequenced in a study of blood T cells in healthy people across ages. Together with a sample-barcoded 5' primer, a J-beta primer mix was included in a second PCR lasting about 6 to 11 cycles. TCRdb re-derived calls from the 5' RACE reads in MiXCR, one entry per CDR3 protein. The table lists more than 1.4 million distinct CDR3 sequences, roughly 40% of them singletons, with 6.5% to 10% in the top ten. Material: blood. Receptor source: a woman aged 18-29 years in good health.

The chain is built from TRBV6-5 and TRBJ2-2, with 8 bases that match TRBD2. Germline assignment: CDR1 MNHEY and CDR2 SVGAGI. This CDR3 has 15 amino acids. Trimming took 4 bases from V and 6 from J; bases not matched to a gene: 7. DNA for the CDR3: TGTGCCAGCAGTTTAGCCAGCGGGAGTGCCGGGGAGCTGTTTTTT. Translation: CASSLASGSAGELFF.

The chain couples TRBV27 to TRBJ2-7, with D perhaps matching TRBD2 (5 bases). The CDR3 is 13 residues long. V was clipped by 3 bases and J by 8 bases, with 14 bases between them. Germline assignment: CDR1 MNHEY and CDR2 SMNVEV (reference sequence). The CDR3 DNA follows: TGTGCCAGCAGTTTCCGAAGCGGTCTCAAGCAGTACTTC. This translates into CASSFRSGLKQYF.

This clonotype was observed a handful of times. The chain couples TRBV24-1 to TRBJ2-3; TRBD1 aligns across 9 bases. Trimming removed 3 bases from V and 1 base from J; junction bases left unmatched: 4. In germline, CDR1 is KGHDR, CDR2 SFDVKD. The CDR3 length is 16 residues. The CDR3 loop reads CATSDTGGVGTDTQYF. CDR3 coding DNA: TGTGCCACCAGTGATACAGGGGGCGTTGGCACAGATACGCAGTATTTT.

In this sample, this clonotype turned up a few times. V is TRBV6-5 and J is TRBJ2-5; D is unclear. CDR1 and CDR2 (germline): MNHEY, SVGAGI. This CDR3 has 15 residues. V was trimmed by 0 bases and J by 2 bases, leaving 10 bases between them. The CDR3 DNA sequence: TGTGCCAGCAGTTACTCGAAGATAGCACAAGAGACCCAGTACTTC. It encodes CASSYSKIAQETQYF.

The chain has TRBV20-1 and TRBJ1-1; no definite D call. The CDR3 runs 12 residues. Per germline, CDR1 DFQATT and CDR2 SNEGSKA (reference sequence). Trimming left V 1 base short and J 3 bases short, with 6 bases between. CDR3 region: CSARVGDTEAFF. The CDR3 DNA follows: TGCAGTGCTAGAGTAGGAGACACTGAAGCTTTCTTT.

The CDR3 DNA reads TGTGCCAGCAGGACTCCCATTATGGACCCATCGGCCGGCGAGCAGTACTTC. This encodes CASRTPIMDPSAGEQYF. The chain uses TRBV2 and TRBJ2-7; no definite D call. V was trimmed by 6 bases and J by 6 bases, leaving 27 bases between them. The V gene's germline CDR1 is SNHLY and CDR2 FYNNEI. The CDR3 covers 17 residues.

The table lists this clonotype with a few counts. The chain is built from TRBV12-3 or TRBV12-4 and TRBJ2-5, with D hard to call. The length of the CDR3 is 13 residues. The V gene lost 2 bases and the J gene lost 4 bases, with 8 bases spanning the gap. CDR3 bases: TGTGCCAGCAGTTTAAGGCGGTCAGAGACCCAGTACTTC. This codes for CASSLRRSETQYF.

In its sample, this clonotype was seen a few times. V is TRBV27 and J is TRBJ2-7; possibly TRBD2 for D (6 bases). The germline CDR1 and CDR2 sequences are MNHEY and SMNVEV (reference sequence). The length of the CDR3 is 16 residues. V dropped 0 bases and J dropped 2 bases, with 14 bases sitting between them. The CDR3 loop is CASSLSGLLVTYEQYF. The CDR3 nucleotides read TGTGCCAGCAGTTTATCGGGACTCCTCGTTACCTACGAGCAGTACTTC.

The gene calls are TRBV9 and TRBJ1-1, with no clear D. The length of the CDR3 is 15 residues. The V gene's germline CDR1 is SGDLS and CDR2 YYNGEE. V was trimmed by 4 bases and J by 4 bases, leaving 17 bases between them. CDR3 nucleotides: TGTGCCAGCAGCCCGGACCAGATTAGGAGCACTGAAGCTTTCTTT. It yields the protein CASSPDQIRSTEAFF.

This chain links TRBV4-1 with TRBJ2-1; TRBD2 matches 8 bases. V gave up 0 bases and J gave up 13 bases; unmatched junction bases: 14. The CDR3 consists of 16 residues. Germline CDR1 and CDR2: MGHRA and YSYEKL. CDR3 sequence: CASSQDPGGELAAQFF. The CDR3 DNA reads as TGCGCCAGCAGCCAAGATCCGGGGGGGGAACTAGCGGCACAGTTCTTC.

Here the CDR3 DNA reads TGTGCCAGCAGGAAGGGACAGGGTCGAATGAAGGAAGCTTTCTTT. Amino acid sequence: CASRKGQGRMKEAFF. The J gene is TRBJ1-1, the V gene TRBV6-2 or TRBV6-3, with TRBD1 matching over 9 bases. Germline values: CDR1 MNHEY, CDR2 SVGEGT. CDR3 length equals 15 residues. Trimming at V came to 6 bases and at J to 8 bases, leaving 13 bases not matched to a gene.

The J gene is TRBJ1-1, the V gene TRBV13, with TRBD1 matching 7 bases. J was trimmed by 0 bases and V by 5 bases; bases with no gene match: 9. CDR3 length: 16 amino acids. Germline CDR1 PRHDT, CDR2 FYEKMQ (reference sequence). The CDR3 is CASSILLTGMNTEAFF. In DNA form, the CDR3 reads TGTGCCAGCAGCATACTCCTGACAGGGATGAACACTGAAGCTTTCTTT.

The gene calls are TRBV20-1 and TRBJ2-1; TRBD2 aligns across 8 bases. The J call may be mistaken, given a closer DNA end match to TRBJ2-7. This CDR3 is built from 14 residues. Germline lookup yields CDR1 DFQATT and CDR2 SNEGSKA (reference sequence). For the CDR3, the DNA is TGCAGTGCTAGTACTAGCGGCACCTACAATGAGCAGTACTTC. Protein: CSASTSGTYNEQYF.

In DNA, the CDR3 is TGTGCCAGCAGTTACTCGTCGGGGGCCACCGGGGAGCTGTTTTTT. It yields the protein CASSYSSGATGELFF. V is TRBV6-5 and J is TRBJ2-2; either TRBD1 or TRBD2 may supply D (6 bases each). V dropped 0 bases and J dropped 4 bases, with 9 bases sitting between them. This CDR3 contains 15 residues. From germline, CDR1 is MNHEY and CDR2 SVGAGI.

This chain uses TRBV20-1 with TRBJ2-3; a possible D gene is TRBD2 (7 bases). Germline V gene lookup returns CDR1 DFQATT and CDR2 SNEGSKA (reference sequence). The CDR3 is 15 amino acids. V gave up 0 bases and J gave up 3 bases, with 13 bases separating them. CDR3 bases: TGCAGTGCTAGAGAGGGGGGGGCGACTACAGATACGCAGTATTTT. Its protein product is CSAREGGATTDTQYF.

This clonotype was observed a few times. The chain has TRBV10-3 and TRBJ2-3, with 12 nucleotides matching TRBD2. With V trimmed by 4 bases and J by 5 bases, 7 bases remained unmatched. The CDR3 covers 16 residues. Germline assignment: CDR1 ENHRY and CDR2 SYGVKD. The CDR3 sequence is CAISGRLAGDGDTQYF. In DNA, the CDR3 is TGTGCCATCAGTGGACGACTAGCGGGAGATGGAGATACGCAGTATTTT.

V and J are TRBV29-1 and TRBJ1-1; D is uncertain. This CDR3 spans 13 amino acids. V was cut by 5 bases and J by 3 bases, with 13 bases left in between. Germline V gene sequence: CDR1 SQVTM, CDR2 ANQGSEA. CDR3 loop: CSVSNGAYTEAFF. The CDR3 bases are TGCAGCGTTTCGAACGGCGCGTACACTGAAGCTTTCTTT. Combining the CDR3 with reference TRBV29-1 and TRBJ1-1 gives the whole variable domain SAVISQKPSRDICQRGTSLTIQCQVDSQVTMMFWYRQQPGQSLTLIATANQGSEATYESGFVIDKFPISRPNLTFSTLTVSNMSPEDSSIYLCSVSNGAYTEAFFGQGTRLTVV.

This clonotype was detected only a few times. The chain combines TRBV19 with TRBJ2-7, with D hard to call. Germline CDR1 is LNHDA and CDR2 is SQIVND (reference sequence). Trimming removed 6 bases from V and 3 bases from J, with 24 bases in between. The CDR3 is made up of 17 amino acids. CDR3 bases: TGTGCCAGTAGCCCTCAAGGCGTTGCGGCCCGGTTCTACGAGCAGTACTTC. It codes for CASSPQGVAARFYEQYF.

In its sample, this clonotype was seen a few times. Here the CDR3 DNA reads TGCAGCTGGACGGGATGGGGCACTGAAGCTTTCTTT. It yields the protein CSWTGWGTEAFF. J is TRBJ1-1 and V is TRBV29-1; D not certain. CDR3 length: 12 amino acids. The V end was cut by 8 bases, the J end by 4 bases, with 14 bases between. CDR1 SQVTM and CDR2 ANQGSEA come from the germline V gene.